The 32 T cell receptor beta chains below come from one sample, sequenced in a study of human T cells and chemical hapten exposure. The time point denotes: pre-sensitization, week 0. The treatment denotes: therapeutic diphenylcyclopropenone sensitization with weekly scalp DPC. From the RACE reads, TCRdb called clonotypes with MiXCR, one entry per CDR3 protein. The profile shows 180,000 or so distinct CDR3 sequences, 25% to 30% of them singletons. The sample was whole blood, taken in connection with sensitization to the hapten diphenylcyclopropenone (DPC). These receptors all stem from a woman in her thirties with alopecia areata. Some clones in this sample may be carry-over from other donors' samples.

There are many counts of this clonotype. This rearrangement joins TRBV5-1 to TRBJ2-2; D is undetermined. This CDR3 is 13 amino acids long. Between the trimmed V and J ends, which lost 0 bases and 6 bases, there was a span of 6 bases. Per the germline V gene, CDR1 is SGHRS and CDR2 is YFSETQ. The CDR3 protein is CASSLEGPGELFF. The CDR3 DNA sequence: TGCGCCAGCAGCTTGGAAGGGCCCGGGGAGCTGTTTTTT.

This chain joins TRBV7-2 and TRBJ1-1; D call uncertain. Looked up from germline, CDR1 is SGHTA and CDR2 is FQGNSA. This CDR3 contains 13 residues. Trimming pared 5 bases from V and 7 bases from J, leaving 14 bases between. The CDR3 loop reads CASSVSHTGEAFF. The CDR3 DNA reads TGTGCCAGCAGCGTGAGCCATACGGGTGAAGCTTTCTTT.

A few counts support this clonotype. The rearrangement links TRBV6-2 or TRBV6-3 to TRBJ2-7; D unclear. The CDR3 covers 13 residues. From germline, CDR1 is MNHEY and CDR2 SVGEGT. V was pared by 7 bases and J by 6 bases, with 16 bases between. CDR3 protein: CASITPSAGEQYF. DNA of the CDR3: TGTGCCAGCATTACTCCTTCAGCAGGCGAGCAGTACTTC.

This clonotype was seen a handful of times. The CDR3 DNA is TGCGCCAGCAGCAGGGGACAGGGTTTATATGATACGCAGTATTTT. Translating it yields CASSRGQGLYDTQYF. The chain couples TRBV5-1 to TRBJ2-3; 9 bases map to TRBD1. The CDR3 loop spans 15 amino acids. Trimming at V came to 4 bases and at J to 6 bases, leaving 9 bases not matched to a gene. In germline, CDR1 is SGHRS, CDR2 YFSETQ.

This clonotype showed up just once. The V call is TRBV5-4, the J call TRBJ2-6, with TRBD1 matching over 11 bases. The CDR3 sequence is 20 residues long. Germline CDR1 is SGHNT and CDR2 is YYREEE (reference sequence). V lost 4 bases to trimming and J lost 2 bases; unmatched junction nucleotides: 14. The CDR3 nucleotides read TGTGCCAGCAGCCATGAGTATTCCGGGACAGGGGGTGCTGGGGCCAACGTCCTGACTTTC. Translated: CASSHEYSGTGGAGANVLTF.

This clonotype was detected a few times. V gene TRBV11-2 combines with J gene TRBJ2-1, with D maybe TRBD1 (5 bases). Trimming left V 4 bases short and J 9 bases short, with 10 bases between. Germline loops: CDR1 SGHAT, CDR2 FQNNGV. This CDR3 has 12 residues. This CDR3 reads CASSSRVFEQFF. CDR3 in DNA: TGTGCCAGCAGCTCCAGGGTGTTTGAGCAGTTCTTC.

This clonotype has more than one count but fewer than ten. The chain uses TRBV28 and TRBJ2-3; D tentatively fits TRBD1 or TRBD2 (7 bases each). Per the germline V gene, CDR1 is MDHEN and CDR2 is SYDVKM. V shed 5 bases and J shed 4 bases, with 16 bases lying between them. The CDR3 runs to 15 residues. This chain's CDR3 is CASSQPGGGADTQYF. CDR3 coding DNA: TGTGCCAGCAGTCAACCAGGGGGAGGGGCAGATACGCAGTATTTT.

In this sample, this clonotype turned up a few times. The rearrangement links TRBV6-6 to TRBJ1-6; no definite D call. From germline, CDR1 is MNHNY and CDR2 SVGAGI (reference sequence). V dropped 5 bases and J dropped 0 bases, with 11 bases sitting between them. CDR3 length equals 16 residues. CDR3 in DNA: TGTGCCAGCAGTCCCAGTGGGAGCTCCTATAATTCACCCCTCCACTTT. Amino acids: CASSPSGSSYNSPLHF.

CDR3 bases: TGCAGCGTCGCAACTGAGACAGGGGCTGGAAACACCATATATTTT. It is translated as CSVATETGAGNTIYF. V and J are TRBV29-1 and TRBJ1-3; 8 nucleotides align to TRBD1. Trimming took 6 bases from V and 2 from J; bases not matched to a gene: 9. Looked up from germline, CDR1 is SQVTM and CDR2 is ANQGSEA. The CDR3 totals 15 residues.

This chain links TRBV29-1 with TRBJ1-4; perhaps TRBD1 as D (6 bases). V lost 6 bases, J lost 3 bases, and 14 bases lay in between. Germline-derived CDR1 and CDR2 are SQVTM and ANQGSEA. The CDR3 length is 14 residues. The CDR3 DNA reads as TGCAGCGTCGCCAGGGGCGCGGCTAATGAAAAACTGTTTTTT. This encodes CSVARGAANEKLFF.

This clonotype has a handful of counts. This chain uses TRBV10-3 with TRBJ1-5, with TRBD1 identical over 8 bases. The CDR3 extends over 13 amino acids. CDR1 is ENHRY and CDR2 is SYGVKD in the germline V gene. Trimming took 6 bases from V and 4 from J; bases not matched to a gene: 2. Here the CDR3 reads CAISGQGNQPQHF. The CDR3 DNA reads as TGTGCCATCAGCGGACAGGGAAATCAGCCCCAGCATTTT.

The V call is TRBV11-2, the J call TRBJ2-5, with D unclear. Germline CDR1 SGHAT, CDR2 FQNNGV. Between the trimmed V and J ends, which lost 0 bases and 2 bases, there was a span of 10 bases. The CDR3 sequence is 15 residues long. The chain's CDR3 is CASSLEGARQETQYF. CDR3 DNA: TGTGCCAGCAGCTTAGAGGGCGCCAGGCAAGAGACCCAGTACTTC.

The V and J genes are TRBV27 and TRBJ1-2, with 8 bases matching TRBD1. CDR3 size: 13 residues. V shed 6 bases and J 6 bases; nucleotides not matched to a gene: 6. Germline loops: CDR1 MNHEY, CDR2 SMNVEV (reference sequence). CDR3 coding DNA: TGTGCCAGCAGAATACAGGGGGAAGATGGCTACACCTTC. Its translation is CASRIQGEDGYTF.

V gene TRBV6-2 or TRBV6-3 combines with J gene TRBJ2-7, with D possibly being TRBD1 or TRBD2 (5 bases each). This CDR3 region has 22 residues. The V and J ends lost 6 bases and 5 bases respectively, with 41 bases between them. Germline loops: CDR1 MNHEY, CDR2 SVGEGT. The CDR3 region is CASRTPDWVWGRGPALKDEQYF. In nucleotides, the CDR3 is TGTGCCAGCAGAACTCCAGACTGGGTATGGGGCCGGGGACCCGCGCTAAAAGACGAGCAGTACTTC.

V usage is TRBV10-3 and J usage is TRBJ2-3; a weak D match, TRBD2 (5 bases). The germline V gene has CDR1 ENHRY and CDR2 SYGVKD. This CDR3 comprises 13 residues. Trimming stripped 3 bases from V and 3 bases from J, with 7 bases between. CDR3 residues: CAISELVTDTQYF. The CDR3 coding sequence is TGTGCCATCAGTGAACTAGTGACAGATACGCAGTATTTT.

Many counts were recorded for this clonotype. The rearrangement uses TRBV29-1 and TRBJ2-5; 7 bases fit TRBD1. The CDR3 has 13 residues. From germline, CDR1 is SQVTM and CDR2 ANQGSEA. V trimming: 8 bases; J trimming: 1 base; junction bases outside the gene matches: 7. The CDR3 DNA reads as TGCAGCATACGACAGGGCCCCCAAGAGACCCAGTACTTC. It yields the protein CSIRQGPQETQYF. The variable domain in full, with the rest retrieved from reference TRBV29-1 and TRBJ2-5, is SAVISQKPSRDICQRGTSLTIQCQVDSQVTMMFWYRQQPGQSLTLIATANQGSEATYESGFVIDKFPISRPNLTFSTLTVSNMSPEDSSIYLCSIRQGPQETQYFGPGTRLLVL.

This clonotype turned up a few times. The CDR3 sequence is CASSVGQAASTDTQYF. In nucleotides, the CDR3 is TGTGCCAGCAGCGTAGGGCAGGCAGCTAGCACAGATACGCAGTATTTT. The rearrangement links TRBV9 to TRBJ2-3; D call uncertain. Germline V lookup: CDR1 SGDLS, CDR2 YYNGEE. This CDR3 comprises 16 residues. V lost 0 bases, J lost 0 bases, and 11 bases lay in between.

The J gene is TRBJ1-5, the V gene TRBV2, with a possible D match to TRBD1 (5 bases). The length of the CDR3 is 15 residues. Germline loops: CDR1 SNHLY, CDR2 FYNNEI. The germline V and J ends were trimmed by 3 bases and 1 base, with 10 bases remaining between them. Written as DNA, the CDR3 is TGTGCCAGCAGTGATGGGTGGGACAGCAATCAGCCCCAGCATTTT. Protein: CASSDGWDSNQPQHF.

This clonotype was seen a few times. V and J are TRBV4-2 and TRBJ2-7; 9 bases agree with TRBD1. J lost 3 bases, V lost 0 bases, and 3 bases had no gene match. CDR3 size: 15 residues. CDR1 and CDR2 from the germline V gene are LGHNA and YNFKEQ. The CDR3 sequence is CASSQDWTGDYEQYF. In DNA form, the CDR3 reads TGTGCCAGCAGCCAAGATTGGACAGGGGACTACGAGCAGTACTTC.

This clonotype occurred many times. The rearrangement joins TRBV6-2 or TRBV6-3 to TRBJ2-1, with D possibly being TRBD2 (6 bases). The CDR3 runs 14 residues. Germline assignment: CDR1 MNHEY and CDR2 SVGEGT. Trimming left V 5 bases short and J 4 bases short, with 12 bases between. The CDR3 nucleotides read TGTGCCAGCAGTCTCTGGAGGGGTTACAATGAGCAGTTCTTC. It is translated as CASSLWRGYNEQFF.

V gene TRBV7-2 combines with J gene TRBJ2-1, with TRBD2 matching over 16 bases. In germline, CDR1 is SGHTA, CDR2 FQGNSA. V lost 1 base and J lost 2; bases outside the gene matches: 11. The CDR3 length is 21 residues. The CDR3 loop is CASSLGVPGTSGGATYNEQFF. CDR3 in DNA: TGTGCCAGCAGCTTAGGGGTGCCCGGGACTAGCGGGGGGGCCACCTACAATGAGCAGTTCTTC. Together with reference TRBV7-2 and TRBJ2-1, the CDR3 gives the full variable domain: GAGVSQSPSNKVTEKGKDVELRCDPISGHTALYWYRQSLGQGLEFLIYFQGNSAPDKSGLPSDRFSAERTGGSVSTLTIQRTQQEDSAVYLCASSLGVPGTSGGATYNEQFFGPGTRLTVL.

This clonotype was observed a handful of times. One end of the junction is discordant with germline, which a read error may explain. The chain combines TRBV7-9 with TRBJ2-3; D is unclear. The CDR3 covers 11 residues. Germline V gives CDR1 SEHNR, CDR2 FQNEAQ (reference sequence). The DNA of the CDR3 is TGTGCCAGCAGCTCTATGGGGTCCTCCCTTTTT. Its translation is CASSSMGSSLF.

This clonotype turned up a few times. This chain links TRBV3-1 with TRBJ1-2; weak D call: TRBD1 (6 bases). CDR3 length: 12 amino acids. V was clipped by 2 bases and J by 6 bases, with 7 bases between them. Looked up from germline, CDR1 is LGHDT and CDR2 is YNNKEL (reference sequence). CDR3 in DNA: TGTGCCAGCAGCCAAACAGGGAATGGCTACACCTTC. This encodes CASSQTGNGYTF.

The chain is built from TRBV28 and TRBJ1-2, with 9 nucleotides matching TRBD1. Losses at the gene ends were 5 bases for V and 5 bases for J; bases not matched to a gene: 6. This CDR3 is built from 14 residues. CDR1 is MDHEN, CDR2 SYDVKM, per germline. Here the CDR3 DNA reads TGTGCCAGCAGTCTGGGACAGGGCGCGTATGGCTACACCTTC. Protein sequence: CASSLGQGAYGYTF.

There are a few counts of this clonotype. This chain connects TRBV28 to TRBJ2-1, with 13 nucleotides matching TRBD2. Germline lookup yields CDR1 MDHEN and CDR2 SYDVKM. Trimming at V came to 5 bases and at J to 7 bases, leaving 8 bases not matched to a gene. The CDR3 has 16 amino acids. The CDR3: CASSLVGTSGKNEQFF. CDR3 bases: TGTGCCAGCAGTCTCGTAGGGACTAGCGGGAAGAATGAGCAGTTCTTC.

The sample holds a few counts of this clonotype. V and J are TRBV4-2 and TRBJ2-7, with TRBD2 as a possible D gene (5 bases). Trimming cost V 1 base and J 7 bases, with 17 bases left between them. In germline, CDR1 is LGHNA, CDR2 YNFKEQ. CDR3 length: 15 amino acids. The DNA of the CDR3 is TGTGCCAGCAGCCAAGTCGGGGTTACCTACTCGGAGCAGTACTTC. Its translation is CASSQVGVTYSEQYF.

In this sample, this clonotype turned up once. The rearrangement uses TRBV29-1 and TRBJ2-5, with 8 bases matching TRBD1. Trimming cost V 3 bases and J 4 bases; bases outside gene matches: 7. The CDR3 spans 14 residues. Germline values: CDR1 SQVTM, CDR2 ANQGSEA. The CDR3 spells CSVDWQGALETQYF. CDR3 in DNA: TGCAGCGTTGACTGGCAGGGGGCTTTAGAGACCCAGTACTTC.

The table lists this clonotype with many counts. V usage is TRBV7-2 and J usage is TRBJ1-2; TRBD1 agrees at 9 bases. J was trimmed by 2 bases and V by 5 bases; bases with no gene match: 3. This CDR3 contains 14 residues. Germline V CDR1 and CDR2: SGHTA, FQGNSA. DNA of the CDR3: TGTGCCAGCAGCCCCGGACAGGGGAACTATGGCTACACCTTC. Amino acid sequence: CASSPGQGNYGYTF. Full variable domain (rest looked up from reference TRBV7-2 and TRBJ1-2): GAGVSQSPSNKVTEKGKDVELRCDPISGHTALYWYRQSLGQGLEFLIYFQGNSAPDKSGLPSDRFSAERTGGSVSTLTIQRTQQEDSAVYLCASSPGQGNYGYTFGSGTRLTVV.

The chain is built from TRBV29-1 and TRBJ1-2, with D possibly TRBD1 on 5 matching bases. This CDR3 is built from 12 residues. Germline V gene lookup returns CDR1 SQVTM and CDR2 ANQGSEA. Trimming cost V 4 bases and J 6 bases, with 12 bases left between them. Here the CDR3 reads CSVVETGDGYTF. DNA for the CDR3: TGCAGCGTTGTAGAGACGGGGGATGGCTACACCTTC.

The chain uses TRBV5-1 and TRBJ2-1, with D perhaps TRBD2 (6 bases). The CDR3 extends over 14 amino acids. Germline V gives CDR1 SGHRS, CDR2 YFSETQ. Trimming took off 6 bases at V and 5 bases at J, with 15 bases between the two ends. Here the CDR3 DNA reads TGCGCCAGCACCCCCGGGACTTATGACAATGAGCAGTTCTTC. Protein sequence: CASTPGTYDNEQFF. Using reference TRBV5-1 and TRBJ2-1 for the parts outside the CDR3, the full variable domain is KAGVTQTPRYLIKTRGQQVTLSCSPISGHRSVSWYQQTPGQGLQFLFEYFSETQRNKGNFPGRFSGRQFSNSRSEMNVSTLELGDSALYLCASTPGTYDNEQFFGPGTRLTVL.

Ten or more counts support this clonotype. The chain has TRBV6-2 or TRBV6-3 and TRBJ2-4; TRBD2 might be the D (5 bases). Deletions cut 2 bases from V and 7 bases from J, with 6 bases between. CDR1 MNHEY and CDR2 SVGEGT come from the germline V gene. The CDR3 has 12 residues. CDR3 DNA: TGTGCCAGCAGTTACCGCGGGAACATTCAGTACTTC. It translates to CASSYRGNIQYF.

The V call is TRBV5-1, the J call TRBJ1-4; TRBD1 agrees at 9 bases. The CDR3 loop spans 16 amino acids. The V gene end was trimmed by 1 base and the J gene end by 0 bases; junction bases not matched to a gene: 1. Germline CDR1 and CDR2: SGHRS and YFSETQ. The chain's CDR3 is CASSLRTGATNEKLFF. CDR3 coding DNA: TGCGCCAGCAGCTTGCGGACAGGGGCAACTAATGAAAAACTGTTTTTT.